This TCR beta chain was identified during a study of T-cell reconstitution after alpha-beta-depleted transplantation in children (dated by TCRdb to the mid-2010s). Some background on the complete study: T-cell immune reconstitution after TCRalphabeta/CD19-depleted allogeneic hematopoietic cell transplantation in children was quantitatively tracked in the study by means of TCR repertoire profiling.

This clonotype has a handful of counts. Its cognate antigen has yet to be identified. No quality values exist for individual bases; no much larger clone is one base distant. From its cysteine to its phenylalanine, the CDR3 spans 15 amino acids. Left in the record is the CDR3 DNA by itself, 45 bases read in frame from the first base. Trimming at the junction amounts to 8 bases on V and 4 bases on J, and the germline ends lie 18 bases apart. The paper's findings and limits, for the study overall: Over the following months the frequencies of hyperexpanded clones went down, and after one year T-cell counts and TCRbeta diversity were mostly credited to newly produced T cells. In some patients, the high TCRbeta diversity seen at day 60 was put down to recipient T cells and intrathymic progenitors that had survived conditioning. About two months after transplant, the apparently early recovery of alphabetaT-cell counts reportedly depended on just several hundred clones that had expanded rapidly and came from non-depleted graft cells.

The treatment or condition label on this specimen signifies: allogeneic hematopoietic cell transplantation with graft depleted of TCRalphabeta T cells and CD19 B cells. The transplant recipients were children given TCRalphabeta/CD19-depleted allogeneic hematopoietic cell grafts. The library was obtained by PCR. TCRdb names Illumina HiSeq 2500 as the instrument used. TCR libraries were prepared with molecular barcoding, using unique molecular identifiers to normalize TCRbeta repertoire quantification. TCRdb passed the public sequencing reads through fastp at Q25 and MiXCR, retaining productive beta sequences. Records with the same CDR3 protein are collapsed into one entry carrying the most frequent genes and DNA. In this sample the table shows some 600,000 distinct CDR3 sequences, 13% of which occur a single time. About 2.2% of the sample is taken by the ten largest.

This sequence uses TRBV12-3 or TRBV12-4 and TRBJ2-1; a confident D gene designation cannot be given. The receptor's source is a male patient younger than 18 who had a stem cell transplant for acute myeloid leukemia, so the T cells may come from the graft donor. The starting material was PBMCs, mostly from graft donor cells, obtained 360 days after TCRalphabeta/CD19-depleted stem cell transplant. The DNA sequence is given as TGTGCCAGCGGCGCCCCGGCCGGCGCATACAATGAGCAGTTCTTC. Its protein is CASGAPAGAYNEQFF.